This passage covers 27 T cell receptor beta chains from one sample sequenced in a study of T cell responses to AZD1222 COVID-19 vaccine (dated by TCRdb to the early 2020s). Sample time point, as interpreted from the label and publication: baseline before first vaccination. Library generation was performed with the immunoSEQ multiplex PCR assay. In its TCRdb copy, this immuneACCESS table keeps in-frame sequences only and misses some clones. Where compared with another copy, unresolved V genes explain less than half of these, and the others have no known cause. The sample includes fewer than 150,000 clones, with 92% observed a single time. 11% to 15% of the sample is held by the ten biggest clonotypes. The input for sequencing was peripheral blood, taken on day 0 of AZD1222 vaccination. These receptors originate from an adult in good health.

V and J are TRBV18 and TRBJ2-1; 9 nucleotides line up with TRBD1. The CDR3 loop spans 15 amino acids. V dropped 2 bases and J dropped 8; count of bases not matched to a gene: 7. Germline assignment: CDR1 KGHSH and CDR2 LQKENI. CDR3 region: CASSPNGQGTDEQFF. The CDR3 coding sequence is TGTGCCAGCTCACCAAACGGACAGGGGACCGATGAGCAGTTCTTC.

The rearrangement joins TRBV24-1 to TRBJ2-7; no firm D call. Germline CDR1 is KGHDR and CDR2 is SFDVKD. CDR3 length: 12 residues. Trimming took 5 bases from V and 0 from J, leaving 4 bases between them. The CDR3 region has the DNA TGTGCCACCAGTGGGGACTCCTACGAGCAGTACTTC. Translating gives CATSGDSYEQYF.

This clone was detected once. This chain joins TRBV21-1 and TRBJ2-6; the table's D call, TRBD1, has no DNA check behind it. TRBV21-1 is flagged as a pseudogene. The CDR3 is 19 amino acids. CDR3 DNA sequence: TGTGCCAGCATAGGCGGTTCTTGGACAGGGATCTCTGGGGCCAACGTCCTGACTTTC. Its protein product is CASIGGSWTGISGANVLTF.

The chain employs TRBV19 and TRBJ1-4, with D perhaps matching TRBD1 (5 bases). The V end was cut by 7 bases, the J end by 8 bases, with 14 bases between. CDR1 and CDR2 from the germline V gene are LNHDA and SQIVND (reference sequence). CDR3 length: 13 residues. As DNA, the CDR3 is TGTGCCAGTATCCGCAGGGCAGGGGAAAAACTGTTTTTT. Amino acids: CASIRRAGEKLFF.

This chain uses TRBV29-1 with TRBJ2-7; D may be TRBD1 or TRBD2 (7 bases each). V was cut by 1 base and J by 5 bases, with 12 bases left in between. The CDR3 sequence is 13 residues long. The germline CDR1 and CDR2 sequences are SQVTM and ANQGSEA. The CDR3 nucleotides read TGCAGCGTTGAAGGGGAGGGGGCGGACGAGCAGTACTTC. It specifies CSVEGEGADEQYF.

The chain employs TRBV14 and TRBJ2-3, with D maybe TRBD2 (6 bases). Trimming took off 4 bases at V and 6 bases at J, with 17 bases between the two ends. CDR1 is SGHDN and CDR2 is FVKESK in the germline V gene. This CDR3 spans 15 amino acids. CDR3 residues: CASSLSPPRGDTQYF. The CDR3 nucleotides are TGTGCCAGCAGCCTCAGCCCGCCACGGGGGGATACGCAGTATTTT.

The chain has TRBV6-2 or TRBV6-3 and TRBJ2-3, with no clear D. CDR3 length equals 15 residues. V lost 1 base and J lost 2, with 10 bases in between. Germline V lookup: CDR1 MNHEY, CDR2 SVGEGT. CDR3 amino acids: CASSYWAALTDTQYF. The CDR3 DNA reads as TGTGCCAGCAGTTACTGGGCAGCCCTCACAGATACGCAGTATTTT.

V is TRBV4-1 and J is TRBJ2-3; D is unresolved. V was pared by 2 bases and J by 5 bases, with 5 bases between. This CDR3 has 12 amino acids. Germline V lookup: CDR1 MGHRA, CDR2 YSYEKL. CDR3 coding DNA: TGCGCCAGCAGCCAACGACAAGATACGCAGTATTTT. This codes for CASSQRQDTQYF.

The gene calls are TRBV14 and TRBJ2-3; D gene ambiguous. From germline, CDR1 is SGHDN and CDR2 FVKESK. The CDR3 spans 14 residues. V lost 0 bases to trimming and J lost 5 bases, with 9 bases between them. The CDR3 DNA reads TGTGCCAGCAGCCAAGAGGCTCTTGTAGATACGCAGTATTTT. Residues: CASSQEALVDTQYF.

This clone came up many times. V and J are TRBV7-9 and TRBJ1-2; maybe TRBD1 (6 bases). The germline CDR1 and CDR2 sequences are SEHNR and FQNEAQ (reference sequence). The V end lost 3 bases, the J end lost 5 bases, and 16 bases lay between the germline ends. The CDR3 is made up of 15 amino acids. The CDR3 reads CASSLVKTGDYGYTF. CDR3 nucleotide sequence: TGTGCCAGCAGCTTGGTCAAGACAGGCGATTATGGCTACACCTTC. The full variable domain, with the rest looked up from reference TRBV7-9 and TRBJ1-2, is DTGVSQNPRHKITKRGQNVTFRCDPISEHNRLYWYRQTLGQGPEFLTYFQNEAQLEKSRLLSDRFSAERPKGSFSTLEIQRTEQGDSAMYLCASSLVKTGDYGYTFGSGTRLTVV.

This sequence joins TRBV5-4 and TRBJ2-5; TRBD1 matches 9 bases. CDR1 is SGHNT and CDR2 is YYREEE in the germline V gene (reference sequence). Germline trimming cut 4 bases from V and 5 bases from J; bases unmatched to any gene: 12. The CDR3 sequence is 16 residues long. CDR3 residues: CASSGRTGTGIETQYF. In DNA, the CDR3 is TGTGCCAGCAGCGGGAGAACCGGGACAGGGATCGAGACCCAGTACTTC.

The V gene is TRBV19, the J gene TRBJ2-3; 7 nucleotides match TRBD2. Trimming cost V 1 base and J 6 bases; bases outside gene matches: 1. From germline, CDR1 is LNHDA and CDR2 SQIVND (reference sequence). The CDR3 has 13 amino acids. In nucleotides, the CDR3 is TGTGCCAGTAGTATAGCCGGGGGGGATACGCAGTATTTT. The encoded protein is CASSIAGGDTQYF. Filled out from reference TRBV19 and TRBJ2-3, the complete variable domain reads DGGITQSPKYLFRKEGQNVTLSCEQNLNHDAMYWYRQDPGQGLRLIYYSQIVNDFQKGDIAEGYSVSREKKESFPLTVTSAQKNPTAFYLCASSIAGGDTQYFGPGTRLTVL.

The chain combines TRBV28 with TRBJ1-3; D is uncertain. Trimming pared 2 bases from V and 0 bases from J, leaving 11 bases between. CDR1 and CDR2 (germline): MDHEN, SYDVKM. There are 16 residues in the CDR3. The CDR3 sequence: CASSLDLTRSGNTIYF. DNA for the CDR3: TGTGCCAGCAGTTTAGACCTTACCCGCTCTGGAAACACCATATATTTT.

The chain carries TRBV3-1 (or the pseudogene TRBV3-2) and TRBJ1-1; D remains ambiguous. V dropped 4 bases and J dropped 1 base, with 13 bases sitting between them. Germline V gene data show CDR1 as LGHDT and CDR2 as YNNKEL (reference sequence). The length of the CDR3 is 15 residues. The CDR3 sequence: CASSPHPSGNTEAFF. The CDR3 DNA sequence: TGTGCCAGCAGCCCACACCCGAGCGGGAACACTGAAGCTTTCTTT.

This rearrangement joins TRBV24-1 to TRBJ2-3, with D possibly matching TRBD1 (7 bases). Germline V CDR1 and CDR2: KGHDR, SFDVKD. Trimming removed 0 bases at V and 3 bases at J, with 12 bases between. The CDR3 runs to 16 residues. The CDR3 reads CATSDLQGDWTDTQYF. Here the CDR3 DNA reads TGTGCCACCAGTGATTTGCAGGGGGACTGGACAGATACGCAGTATTTT.

The V and J genes are TRBV28 and TRBJ1-1; D is possibly TRBD1 (5 bases). The CDR3 is made up of 14 amino acids. Germline-derived CDR1 and CDR2 are MDHEN and SYDVKM. Trimming took off 1 base at V and 8 bases at J, with 14 bases between the two ends. Written as DNA, the CDR3 is TGTGCCAGCAGTTTATCCCGACTGACAGAGGAAGCTTTCTTT. It translates to CASSLSRLTEEAFF.

The chain couples TRBV24-1 to TRBJ1-2; the D gene is possibly TRBD1 (5 bases). Deletions cut 2 bases from V and 0 bases from J, with 18 bases between. The germline CDR1 and CDR2 sequences are KGHDR and SFDVKD. This CDR3 has 18 residues. CDR3: CATSDSGGRGVANYGYTF. In DNA form, the CDR3 reads TGTGCCACCAGTGATTCGGGCGGACGGGGGGTAGCTAACTATGGCTACACCTTC.

The chain recombines TRBV4-1 with TRBJ1-4; tentatively, D is TRBD1 (5 bases). Germline lookup yields CDR1 MGHRA and CDR2 YSYEKL. V dropped 1 base and J dropped 5 bases, with 17 bases sitting between them. The CDR3 sequence is 17 residues long. CDR3 loop: CASSQGAVRGVNEKLFF. Here the CDR3 DNA reads TGCGCCAGCAGCCAAGGTGCTGTGAGGGGAGTCAATGAAAAACTGTTTTTT.

The chain employs TRBV7-2 and TRBJ2-7; 7 positions agree with TRBD2. Germline CDR1 SGHTA, CDR2 FQGNSA. V was pared by 3 bases and J by 3 bases, with 5 bases of the junction left unmatched. The length of the CDR3 is 14 residues. The CDR3 coding sequence is TGTGCCAGCAGCTTCTCTAGCGGCTTCTACGAGCAGTACTTC. Translation gives CASSFSSGFYEQYF. Full variable domain (missing parts from reference TRBV7-2 and TRBJ2-7): GAGVSQSPSNKVTEKGKDVELRCDPISGHTALYWYRQSLGQGLEFLIYFQGNSAPDKSGLPSDRFSAERTGGSVSTLTIQRTQQEDSAVYLCASSFSSGFYEQYFGPGTRLTVT.

This chain connects TRBV28 to TRBJ1-2, with 8 bases lining up with TRBD1. This CDR3 has 13 residues. With V trimmed by 6 bases and J by 7 bases, 7 bases remained unmatched. Germline V gene lookup returns CDR1 MDHEN and CDR2 SYDVKM. The CDR3 reads CASSSGGRFGYTF. The CDR3 region has the DNA TGTGCCAGCAGCTCAGGGGGCCGCTTTGGCTACACCTTC.

The genes are TRBV30 and TRBJ2-7; D gene uncertain. This CDR3 region has 12 residues. Germline CDR1 is GTSNPN and CDR2 is SVGIG (reference sequence). With 6 bases removed from V and 6 bases from J, the gap between germline ends came to 15 bases. CDR3 protein: CACLGPRAEQYF. CDR3 nucleotide sequence: TGTGCCTGCCTCGGGCCGAGAGCCGAGCAGTACTTC.

The rearrangement uses TRBV6-2 or TRBV6-3 and TRBJ1-1, with 7 bases lining up with TRBD1. With V trimmed by 2 bases and J by 0 bases, 6 bases remained unmatched. The CDR3 extends over 16 amino acids. The germline V gene has CDR1 MNHEY and CDR2 SVGEGT. CDR3 bases: TGTGCCAGCAGTTACACCAGACAGGGAATGAACACTGAAGCTTTCTTT. This translates into CASSYTRQGMNTEAFF.

The genes are TRBV6-5 and TRBJ1-5; no clear D. V was shortened by 9 bases and J by 6 bases, with 12 bases between the two germline ends. This CDR3 region has 12 residues. The V gene's germline CDR1 is MNHEY and CDR2 SVGAGI. This chain's CDR3 is CASFGVGQPQHF. In nucleotides, the CDR3 is TGTGCCAGTTTCGGGGTAGGTCAGCCCCAGCATTTT.

This clone has only one observation. The chain employs TRBV7-9 and TRBJ1-4; TRBD1 is a possible D gene (5 bases). The CDR3 is made up of 13 amino acids. V was shortened by 7 bases and J by 7 bases, with 13 bases between the two germline ends. Germline V gene sequence: CDR1 SEHNR, CDR2 FQNEAQ (reference sequence). CDR3 loop: CASTPLGGEKLFF. CDR3 DNA sequence: TGTGCCAGCACCCCCCTTGGGGGTGAAAAACTGTTTTTT.

This chain links TRBV4-1 with TRBJ1-2, with D tentatively TRBD1 (5 bases). The CDR3 length is 14 residues. Trimming pared 4 bases from V and 6 bases from J, leaving 15 bases between. Germline V gives CDR1 MGHRA, CDR2 YSYEKL. In DNA, the CDR3 is TGCGCCAGCAGCCCGAACAGGAATGTGGATGGCTACACCTTC. Encoded protein: CASSPNRNVDGYTF.

This CDR3 is CASNLLPGAEAFF. In DNA, the CDR3 is TGTGCCAGCAACCTCCTACCGGGTGCTGAAGCTTTCTTT. The chain employs TRBV14 and TRBJ1-1; the D is unclear. Germline-derived CDR1 and CDR2 are SGHDN and FVKESK. The CDR3 spans 13 residues. V was trimmed by 7 bases and J by 6 bases, leaving 15 bases between them.

The chain carries TRBV19 and TRBJ1-4; D gene ambiguous. The germline V gene encodes CDR1 LNHDA and CDR2 SQIVND (reference sequence). The ends were cut back, 0 bases at V and 5 bases at J, with 13 bases in the middle. The CDR3 runs to 16 residues. CDR3 bases: TGTGCCAGTAGTATAGAGGGCTCGGCCTCGAATGAAAAACTGTTTTTT. This translates into CASSIEGSASNEKLFF.